This T cell receptor beta chain was captured in a study of T cell responses to AZD1222 COVID-19 vaccine. This clone was picked up one time. Its antigen is as yet unknown. Method: immunoSEQ multiplex PCR; TCRdb's copy keeps in-frame clones and lacks some. Of 65,000 to 85,000 clones in the sample, roughly 88% are singletons; the top ten hold 9.5% to 13%. The CDR3 is made up of 12 amino acids. Germline CDR1 is MNHEY and CDR2 is SVGAGI. V dropped 7 bases and J dropped 6 bases, with 10 bases sitting between them. Notes on the study in general: At 160-218 and 743-854, vaccine-associated CD4 TCRs were dominant, and they spanned spike.

Sequenced here: peripheral blood, sampled on day 0 of AZD1222 vaccination. This TCR derives from an adult in good health. The chain has TRBV6-5 and TRBJ1-5; D unresolved. This CDR3 reads CASTGNGQPQHF. CDR3 nucleotide sequence: TGTGCCAGCACGGGTAACGGTCAGCCCCAGCATTTT.